These 27 T cell receptor beta chains were sequenced from one sample in a study of blood T cell repertoires in COVID-19. The data were produced by immunoSEQ multiplex PCR, yet TCRdb's version contains in-frame clones alone and is incomplete. Of approximately 250,000 clones in the sample, 70% to 90% were seen once. Sequenced material: peripheral blood. The source is a man in his 60s who had recovered from COVID-19.

This chain joins TRBV7-9 and TRBJ2-1; D remains unclear. V was pared by 4 bases and J by 4 bases, with 14 bases between. This CDR3 region has 15 residues. The V gene's germline CDR1 is SEHNR and CDR2 FQNEAQ (reference sequence). CDR3 DNA sequence: TGTGCCAGCAGCTCCGACACAATCCTGTACAATGAGCAGTTCTTC. It specifies CASSSDTILYNEQFF.

J is TRBJ2-5 and V is TRBV6-5; TRBD1 aligns across 8 bases. CDR3 length: 11 residues. Trimming took 8 bases from V and 4 from J; bases not matched to a gene: 0. The germline CDR1 and CDR2 sequences are MNHEY and SVGAGI. CDR3 amino acids: CASGTGETQYF. In DNA form, the CDR3 reads TGTGCCAGCGGGACAGGAGAGACCCAGTACTTC.

The V and J genes are TRBV7-9 and TRBJ1-2; D perhaps matches TRBD1 (6 bases). The CDR3 is 19 amino acids. Trimming cost V 1 base and J 2 bases, with 23 bases left between them. CDR1 is SEHNR and CDR2 is FQNEAQ in the germline V gene (reference sequence). CDR3 amino acids: CASSLDRAGQYSQNYGYTF. CDR3 DNA sequence: TGTGCCAGCAGCTTAGATCGTGCCGGACAGTACTCCCAAAACTATGGCTACACCTTC.

This clone appeared a single time. The chain couples TRBV24-1 to TRBJ2-5; 9 bases fit TRBD1. The CDR3 has 16 residues. The ends lost 3 bases at V and 4 bases at J; junction bases unmatched: 8. Germline V gives CDR1 KGHDR, CDR2 SFDVKD. The CDR3 sequence is CATSDTGQGHRETQYF. The CDR3 nucleotides are TGTGCCACCAGTGATACGGGACAGGGTCACCGAGAGACCCAGTACTTC.

V is TRBV21-1 and J is TRBJ1-2. TRBV21-1 represents a pseudogene. The CDR3 consists of 15 residues. CDR3 nucleotides: TGTGCCAGCAGCAAAGCCGGGGTCGGATTCTATGGCTACACCTTC. Its translation: CASSKAGVGFYGYTF.

On this clone: The same CDR3 can be traced to other DNA sequences in this sample. V gene TRBV4-1 combines with J gene TRBJ2-3; D is uncertain. The CDR3 runs to 13 residues. Germline CDR1 and CDR2: MGHRA and YSYEKL. V was clipped by 1 base and J by 6 bases, with 8 bases between them. This CDR3 reads CASSQVEADTQYF. In DNA, the CDR3 is TGCGCCAGCAGCCAAGTCGAGGCCGATACGCAGTATTTT.

CDR3 amino acids: CASKLTGSETQYF. The CDR3 coding sequence is TGCGCCAGCAAACTCACAGGGTCAGAGACCCAGTACTTC. This sequence joins TRBV5-1 and TRBJ2-5, with D possibly matching TRBD1 (6 bases). The CDR3 is 13 residues long. Trimming took 6 bases from V and 4 from J, leaving 13 bases between them. Germline lookup yields CDR1 SGHRS and CDR2 YFSETQ.

This clone was observed a single time. The rearrangement joins TRBV6-6 to TRBJ1-5, with 10 bases fitting TRBD1. V lost 6 bases and J lost 5; bases outside the gene matches: 7. The CDR3 loop spans 15 amino acids. Germline assignment: CDR1 MNHNY and CDR2 SVGAGI (reference sequence). CDR3 loop: CASRNPGQGHQPQHF. The CDR3 region has the DNA TGTGCCAGCAGAAACCCGGGACAGGGGCATCAGCCCCAGCATTTT.

The chain links TRBV7-9 to TRBJ1-2; a possible D gene is TRBD1 (5 bases). The germline V gene has CDR1 SEHNR and CDR2 FQNEAQ (reference sequence). This CDR3 spans 16 amino acids. Trimming left V 1 base short and J 6 bases short, with 18 bases between. The CDR3 DNA reads as TGTGCCAGCAGCTTAGATTGGGGGGGTACGTGGGATGGCTACACCTTC. Protein product: CASSLDWGGTWDGYTF.

The rearrangement links TRBV7-9 to TRBJ2-7, with TRBD2 matching over 7 bases. The CDR3 totals 18 residues. With 8 bases clipped from V and 0 bases from J, the junction kept 19 bases outside the gene matches. Germline V CDR1 and CDR2: SEHNR, FQNEAQ (reference sequence). This CDR3 is CASWGIREALLVSYEQYF. The CDR3 DNA follows: TGTGCCAGCTGGGGGATCCGGGAGGCCCTCCTCGTCTCCTACGAGCAGTACTTC.

This chain connects TRBV18 to TRBJ2-3; D gene uncertain. The germline gives CDR1 KGHSH, CDR2 LQKENI. Trimming took off 4 bases at V and 6 bases at J, with 14 bases between the two ends. CDR3 length: 14 amino acids. CDR3 in amino acids: CASSRSGQSDTQYF. The CDR3 nucleotides read TGTGCCAGCTCACGTTCTGGGCAATCGGATACGCAGTATTTT. The variable domain in full, completed from reference TRBV18 and TRBJ2-3, reads NAGVMQNPRHLVRRRGQEARLRCSPMKGHSHVYWYRQLPEEGLKFMVYLQKENIIDESGMPKERFSAEFPKEGPSILRIQQVVRGDSAAYFCASSRSGQSDTQYFGPGTRLTVL.

The chain uses TRBV6-5 and TRBJ2-5; a possible D gene is TRBD1 (6 bases). Deletions cut 8 bases from V and 3 bases from J, with 13 bases between. CDR1 and CDR2 from the germline V gene are MNHEY and SVGAGI. The CDR3 totals 13 residues. Here the CDR3 reads CASAGTREETQYF. CDR3 nucleotides: TGTGCCAGCGCCGGGACAAGGGAAGAGACCCAGTACTTC.

V is TRBV2 and J is TRBJ2-5; D is unclear. This CDR3 contains 12 residues. Germline V gives CDR1 SNHLY, CDR2 FYNNEI. V shed 5 bases and J shed 5 bases, with 9 bases lying between them. The CDR3 reads CASSFEEETQYF. CDR3 DNA sequence: TGTGCCAGCAGTTTTGAAGAGGAGACCCAGTACTTC.

This clone was seen just once. This sequence joins TRBV28 and TRBJ1-5, with D tentatively TRBD1 (6 bases). The germline CDR1 and CDR2 sequences are MDHEN and SYDVKM. The CDR3 runs 14 residues. V lost 10 bases to trimming and J lost 7 bases, with 20 bases between them. CDR3 protein: CAIQPSGAWQPQHF. In nucleotides, the CDR3 is TGTGCCATACAGCCTTCAGGGGCTTGGCAGCCCCAGCATTTT.

This chain joins TRBV19 and TRBJ2-6; D possibly corresponds to TRBD1 (6 bases). Germline values: CDR1 LNHDA, CDR2 SQIVND (reference sequence). This CDR3 has 17 residues. V was clipped by 6 bases and J by 3 bases, with 18 bases between them. CDR3 in DNA: TGTGCCAGTAGGTTTACAGGGTTGGGAAGTGGGGCCAACGTCCTGACTTTC. It translates to CASRFTGLGSGANVLTF.

J is TRBJ1-3 and V is TRBV6-6; TRBD1 matches 8 bases. The germline CDR1 and CDR2 sequences are MNHNY and SVGAGI (reference sequence). The CDR3 covers 14 residues. V lost 5 bases to trimming and J lost 4 bases; unmatched junction nucleotides: 4. Here the CDR3 DNA reads TGTGCCAGCAGTCAGACAGGGGTCGGAAACACCATATATTTT. It specifies CASSQTGVGNTIYF.

Note on this clone: The sample carries other DNA sequences with the same CDR3. The chain couples TRBV7-8 to TRBJ2-5; no clear D. V was cut by 2 bases and J by 5 bases, with 3 bases left in between. CDR3 length: 11 residues. The germline V gene encodes CDR1 SGHVS and CDR2 FQNEAQ. The CDR3 DNA sequence: TGTGCCAGCAGCTTATCGGAGACCCAGTACTTC. This encodes CASSLSETQYF.

The chain recombines TRBV6-1 with TRBJ1-2; TRBD1 is a possible D gene (6 bases). Germline V gene data show CDR1 as MNHNS and CDR2 as SASEGT. V was trimmed by 2 bases and J by 4 bases, leaving 23 bases between them. The length of the CDR3 is 18 residues. The CDR3 DNA is TGTGCCAGCAGTGAAATAGGTAGGACAGAGACCCTCGGCTATGGCTACACCTTC. Translation gives CASSEIGRTETLGYGYTF.

The V gene is TRBV7-9, the J gene TRBJ2-3, with 7 positions matching TRBD2. CDR1 and CDR2 (germline): SEHNR, FQNEAQ (reference sequence). The CDR3 totals 16 residues. The V segment lost 7 bases and the J segment 0 bases; nucleotides outside the gene matches: 10. DNA of the CDR3: TGTGCCAGCACCGACTCCTTGGGAGGGAGCACAGATACGCAGTATTTT. Its translation is CASTDSLGGSTDTQYF.

The chain combines TRBV7-2 with TRBJ2-5; TRBD1 matches 7 bases. The length of the CDR3 is 13 residues. The trim removed 8 bases at V and 2 bases at J, leaving 5 bases unmatched. CDR1 and CDR2 from the germline V gene are SGHTA and FQGNSA. CDR3 region: CASAPTGQETQYF. The CDR3 DNA follows: TGTGCCAGCGCGCCGACAGGGCAAGAGACCCAGTACTTC.

The V and J genes are TRBV7-3 and TRBJ1-2, with 7 nucleotides matching TRBD1. CDR3 size: 14 residues. Germline V CDR1 and CDR2: SGHTA, FQGTGA. The ends lost 2 bases at V and 8 bases at J; junction bases unmatched: 8. The CDR3 reads CASSLDRVTGGYTF. Written as DNA, the CDR3 is TGTGCCAGCAGCTTAGACAGGGTAACAGGCGGCTACACCTTC.

The genes are TRBV7-9 and TRBJ2-3; TRBD2 matches 7 bases. The CDR3 length is 15 residues. Germline V gives CDR1 SEHNR, CDR2 FQNEAQ (reference sequence). V gave up 5 bases and J gave up 5 bases; unmatched junction bases: 10. In DNA form, the CDR3 reads TGTGCCAGCAGCCTCCCTAGGGAGGGAGGAGATACGCAGTATTTT. It codes for CASSLPREGGDTQYF.

The chain links TRBV18 to TRBJ2-5; 12 nucleotides line up with TRBD2. Germline lookup yields CDR1 KGHSH and CDR2 LQKENI. Losses at the gene ends were 3 bases for V and 1 base for J; bases not matched to a gene: 9. The CDR3 consists of 18 residues. The DNA for the CDR3 is TGTGCCAGCTCACCGGTGGCTAGCGGGGGGGCTGTCCAAGAGACCCAGTACTTC. It yields the protein CASSPVASGGAVQETQYF.

The CDR3 reads CSVVRDRDVGEQYF. The CDR3 region has the DNA TGCAGCGTTGTGAGGGACAGGGACGTCGGCGAGCAGTACTTC. The chain employs TRBV29-1 and TRBJ2-7, with 9 bases identical to TRBD1. The CDR3 totals 14 residues. Germline CDR1 and CDR2: SQVTM and ANQGSEA. V lost 4 bases, J lost 6 bases, and 10 bases stayed unmatched.

The CDR3, as DNA: TGTGCCACCAGCCCCCAAGGGGGTACGAATGGCTACACCTTC. Its translation is CATSPQGGTNGYTF. The rearrangement joins TRBV15 to TRBJ1-2, with a possible D match to TRBD1 (6 bases). Trimming left V 5 bases short and J 6 bases short, with 16 bases between. The CDR3 is 14 amino acids. CDR1 and CDR2 from the germline V gene are LNHNV and YYDKDF (reference sequence). Full variable domain (outside the CDR3, taken from reference TRBV15 and TRBJ1-2): DAMVIQNPRYQVTQFGKPVTLSCSQTLNHNVMYWYQQKSSQAPKLLFHYYDKDFNNEADTPDNFQSRRPNTSFCFLDIRSPGLGDTAMYLCATSPQGGTNGYTFGSGTRLTVV.

The J gene is TRBJ1-1, the V gene TRBV11-1, with unresolved D. V was trimmed by 11 bases and J by 3 bases, leaving 16 bases between them. From germline, CDR1 is SGHAT and CDR2 FQDESV (reference sequence). The CDR3 sequence is 13 residues long. The CDR3 DNA sequence: TGTGCCTCAAGGGAGGCCAGGTACACTGAAGCTTTCTTT. Its translation is CASREARYTEAFF. Based on the CDR3 plus reference TRBV11-1 and TRBJ1-1, the full variable domain is EAEVAQSPRYKITEKSQAVAFWCDPISGHATLYWYRQILGQGPELLVQFQDESVVDDSQLPKDRFSAERLKGVDSTLKIQPAELGDSAMYLCASREARYTEAFFGQGTRLTVV.

This clone occurred once. The chain links TRBV5-1 to TRBJ1-5, with 8 bases aligning to TRBD1. Germline CDR1 and CDR2: SGHRS and YFSETQ. The ends lost 4 bases at V and 2 bases at J; junction bases unmatched: 5. The CDR3 is 15 amino acids. The CDR3 nucleotides are TGCGCCAGCAGCCCCGACAGGGGTGGCAATCAGCCCCAGCATTTT. This codes for CASSPDRGGNQPQHF.